A single sample gave rise to the 29 T cell receptor beta chains below, sequenced in a study of identical twins. MiXCR was run by TCRdb on the 5' RACE reads, yielding one entry per CDR3 protein. The repertoire consists of about 530,000 distinct CDR3 sequences, with 20% to 25% occurring once and the leading ten covering approximately 0.52%. This same sample was also part of a study on yellow fever vaccine responses in identical twins.

The sample taken for sequencing was CD4+ T cells sorted from blood. The receptors were gathered from a woman aged 18-29 years in good health.

This chain uses TRBV18 with TRBJ1-5; tentative D call: TRBD1 (6 bases). V lost 2 bases and J lost 0, with 11 bases in between. Germline-derived CDR1 and CDR2 are KGHSH and LQKENI. The CDR3 sequence is 16 residues long. The CDR3: CASSPAGAVSNQPQHF. CDR3 sequence (DNA): TGTGCCAGCTCACCAGCGGGGGCTGTTAGCAATCAGCCCCAGCATTTT.

V is TRBV10-3 and J is TRBJ2-5; D might be TRBD2 (6 bases). V gave up 6 bases and J gave up 3 bases, with 11 bases separating them. The CDR3 loop spans 13 amino acids. From germline, CDR1 is ENHRY and CDR2 SYGVKD. The CDR3 nucleotides are TGTGCCATCAGGGGGGACTCAGAAGAGACCCAGTACTTC. Translated: CAIRGDSEETQYF.

This clonotype showed up many times. Germline and junction disagree at one end, which may indicate a read error. This rearrangement joins TRBV5-1 to TRBJ2-2; D remains unclear. CDR1 SGHRS and CDR2 YFSETQ come from the germline V gene. The CDR3 sequence is 14 residues long. The CDR3 region is CASSLVGNTGELFF. DNA of the CDR3: TGTGCCAGCAGCTTAGTAGGGAACACCGGGGAGCTGTTTTTT.

This rearrangement joins TRBV6-1 to TRBJ1-5; D is possibly TRBD1 (6 bases). This CDR3 region has 17 residues. V was clipped by 3 bases and J by 6 bases, with 21 bases between them. From germline, CDR1 is MNHNS and CDR2 SASEGT. The DNA of the CDR3 is TGTGCCAGCAGTGACCCCCATAACCCACGGGGGCGTCAGCCCCAGCATTTT. Amino acid sequence: CASSDPHNPRGRQPQHF.

This clonotype has a handful of counts. The chain uses TRBV14 and TRBJ2-5, with D possibly matching TRBD1 (6 bases). Per the germline V gene, CDR1 is SGHDN and CDR2 is FVKESK. This CDR3 is built from 13 residues. The V and J ends lost 4 bases and 5 bases respectively, with 11 bases between them. This chain's CDR3 is CASSLYRVETQYF. CDR3 bases: TGTGCCAGCAGCCTATACAGGGTGGAGACCCAGTACTTC. The whole variable domain, filled in from reference TRBV14 and TRBJ2-5, reads EAGVTQFPSHSVIEKGQTVTLRCDPISGHDNLYWYRRVMGKEIKFLLHFVKESKQDESGMPNNRFLAERTGGTYSTLKVQPAELEDSGVYFCASSLYRVETQYFGPGTRLLVL.

The CDR3 DNA sequence: TGTGCCAGCAGTTTAGAGCGCGGGGGTGAGCAGTTCTTC. It is translated as CASSLERGGEQFF. V usage is TRBV12-3 or TRBV12-4 and J usage is TRBJ2-1; 7 bases fit TRBD2. The CDR3 consists of 13 residues. The V gene end was trimmed by 1 base and the J gene end by 9 bases; junction bases not matched to a gene: 3.

The chain is built from TRBV27 and TRBJ2-1; TRBD2 aligns across 9 bases. Germline V CDR1 and CDR2: MNHEY, SMNVEV (reference sequence). The CDR3 is 19 residues long. V lost 4 bases, J lost 6 bases, and 19 bases stayed unmatched. For the CDR3, the DNA is TGTGCCAGCAGTTCCTCACCACCACGACTAGCGGAGCCCCTCAATGAGCAGTTCTTC. Its protein is CASSSSPPRLAEPLNEQFF.

This clonotype came up once. This chain uses TRBV28 with TRBJ2-7; 7 positions match TRBD1. From germline, CDR1 is MDHEN and CDR2 SYDVKM. Germline trimming cut 4 bases from V and 3 bases from J; bases unmatched to any gene: 9. The CDR3 is 15 residues long. CDR3: CASSSMTGMNYEQYF. DNA of the CDR3: TGTGCCAGCAGTTCCATGACAGGGATGAACTACGAGCAGTACTTC.

The chain joins TRBV7-6 to TRBJ2-6; a weak D match, TRBD1 (5 bases). Germline V CDR1 and CDR2: SGHVS, FNYEAQ. The V and J ends lost 1 base and 0 bases respectively, with 10 bases between them. The CDR3 runs 17 residues. This chain's CDR3 is CASSLGQLSSGANVLTF. The CDR3 coding sequence is TGTGCCAGCAGCTTAGGACAGCTTAGCTCTGGGGCCAACGTCCTGACTTTC.

This chain joins TRBV20-1 and TRBJ2-7; the match to TRBD1 covers 7 bases. The CDR3 loop spans 12 amino acids. J lost 4 bases, V lost 5 bases, and 5 bases had no gene match. Per germline, CDR1 DFQATT and CDR2 SNEGSKA (reference sequence). In DNA, the CDR3 is TGCAGTGCTTATCCGGGACAGTACGAGCAGTACGTC. The encoded protein is CSAYPGQYEQYV.

This clonotype was detected only a few times. V gene TRBV12-3 or TRBV12-4 combines with J gene TRBJ1-2; 8 nucleotides line up with TRBD1. J gave up 6 bases and V 3 bases, and 6 bases lay outside the gene matches. This CDR3 region has 14 residues. CDR3 in amino acids: CASSFSRTGHGYTF. In DNA form, the CDR3 reads TGTGCCAGCAGTTTTTCACGGACAGGGCATGGCTACACCTTC.

The V call is TRBV7-2, the J call TRBJ2-1, with a tentative D call TRBD2 (6 bases). V lost 1 base and J 14 bases, leaving 12 bases between the germline ends. Germline V lookup: CDR1 SGHTA, CDR2 FQGNSA. CDR3 length: 12 amino acids. The CDR3 loop is CASSLGSRGEFF. Written as DNA, the CDR3 is TGTGCCAGCAGCTTAGGCTCGCGGGGCGAGTTCTTC.

V usage is TRBV12-3 or TRBV12-4 and J usage is TRBJ1-2, with a tentative D call TRBD1 (6 bases). V was trimmed by 3 bases and J by 5 bases, leaving 13 bases between them. The CDR3 is 14 residues long. CDR3 sequence reads: CASSFQGPPYGYTF. The DNA of the CDR3 is TGTGCCAGCAGTTTTCAGGGGCCTCCTTATGGCTACACCTTC.

The chain recombines TRBV27 with TRBJ2-3; D is possibly TRBD2 (6 bases). Germline values: CDR1 MNHEY, CDR2 SMNVEV (reference sequence). This CDR3 is 15 amino acids long. V was cut by 2 bases and J by 6 bases, with 15 bases left in between. CDR3 region: CASSLASGTWDTQYF. CDR3 nucleotides: TGTGCCAGCAGTTTAGCGTCCGGGACTTGGGATACGCAGTATTTT.

The chain recombines TRBV6-6 with TRBJ1-2; the D is unclear. V lost 7 bases and J 3 bases, leaving 6 bases between the germline ends. Germline V gene sequence: CDR1 MNHNY, CDR2 SVGAGI (reference sequence). The CDR3 covers 11 residues. In DNA, the CDR3 is TGTGCCAGCAACAGTGACTATGGCTACACCTTC. Its translation: CASNSDYGYTF.

This clonotype has just a few counts. Here the CDR3 DNA reads TGTGCCACCAGTGACTGGGGGGAGGCTGAAGCTTTCTTT. It encodes CATSDWGEAEAFF. This chain connects TRBV24-1 to TRBJ1-1, with D possibly being TRBD1 (5 bases). CDR3 size: 13 residues. Germline V gene sequence: CDR1 KGHDR, CDR2 SFDVKD. V was clipped by 4 bases and J by 6 bases, with 11 bases between them.

V and J are TRBV11-2 and TRBJ2-1, with D uncertain. Trimming left V 3 bases short and J 4 bases short, with 10 bases between. Germline V gene sequence: CDR1 SGHAT, CDR2 FQNNGV. The CDR3 spans 14 residues. CDR3 in amino acids: CASSFGLLYNEQFF. CDR3 sequence (DNA): TGTGCCAGCAGCTTTGGGCTACTATACAATGAGCAGTTCTTC.

This clonotype was detected only a few times. This chain links TRBV10-3 with TRBJ2-5; maybe TRBD2 (6 bases). V was shortened by 8 bases and J by 2 bases, with 9 bases between the two germline ends. This CDR3 is 12 amino acids long. The V gene's germline CDR1 is ENHRY and CDR2 SYGVKD. DNA of the CDR3: TGTGCCATCCGTGGAGGGCAAGAGACCCAGTACTTC. This sequence encodes CAIRGGQETQYF.

This clonotype has more than one count but fewer than ten. The CDR3 nucleotides read TGTGCCAGCAGACCCAGGGAGGGGAACACTGAAGCTTTCTTT. This translates into CASRPREGNTEAFF. The J gene is TRBJ1-1, the V gene TRBV6-1, with D possibly being TRBD1 (5 bases). Germline V gene lookup returns CDR1 MNHNS and CDR2 SASEGT. This CDR3 is 14 amino acids long. V was cut by 6 bases and J by 1 base, with 12 bases left in between.

CDR3 in amino acids: CASSRYVDRLTEAFF. CDR3 bases: TGTGCCAGCAGCCGGTACGTGGACAGGCTCACTGAAGCTTTCTTT. The chain uses TRBV3-1 and TRBJ1-1; 7 nucleotides line up with TRBD1. This CDR3 is 15 amino acids long. Unmatched junction bases numbered 9, after V lost 4 bases and J lost 4 bases. Germline lookup yields CDR1 LGHDT and CDR2 YNNKEL (reference sequence).

This clonotype turned up a few times. The chain has TRBV7-8 and TRBJ2-2, with unresolved D. The germline V and J ends were trimmed by 5 bases and 7 bases, with 14 bases remaining between them. Germline V CDR1 and CDR2: SGHVS, FQNEAQ. The CDR3 loop spans 14 amino acids. The CDR3 loop is CASSPPWAIGELFF. CDR3 nucleotide sequence: TGTGCCAGCAGCCCACCATGGGCGATCGGGGAGCTGTTTTTT.

A few counts support this clonotype. The chain carries TRBV3-1 and TRBJ2-2; 7 bases match TRBD2. Germline V gene sequence: CDR1 LGHDT, CDR2 YNNKEL (reference sequence). This CDR3 has 16 amino acids. V lost 4 bases to trimming and J lost 0 bases; unmatched junction nucleotides: 5. The CDR3 nucleotides are TGTGCCAGCAGCCGGCGGGAGACTTCGAACACCGGGGAGCTGTTTTTT. Translating gives CASSRRETSNTGELFF.

This rearrangement joins TRBV5-1 to TRBJ2-5; TRBD1 matches at 10 bases. The V and J ends lost 0 bases and 5 bases, in that order; junction bases with no gene match: 7. Germline CDR1 is SGHRS and CDR2 is YFSETQ. The CDR3 covers 16 residues. The CDR3 is CASSLAPGQGSETQYF. The CDR3 coding sequence is TGCGCCAGCAGCTTGGCCCCGGGACAGGGGAGCGAGACCCAGTACTTC.

The V gene is TRBV20-1, the J gene TRBJ2-1; 9 bases are a match to TRBD2. Germline V gene sequence: CDR1 DFQATT, CDR2 SNEGSKA (reference sequence). The CDR3 consists of 15 residues. The trim removed 6 bases at V and 7 bases at J, leaving 13 bases unmatched. CDR3 in DNA: TGCAGTGCCAGGCGTTGGGCGGGAGGGGGGAATGAGCAGTTCTTC. This codes for CSARRWAGGGNEQFF.

The rearrangement uses TRBV10-3 and TRBJ2-4; possible D gene TRBD2, 5 bases. The CDR3 runs 14 residues. The V gene lost 2 bases and the J gene lost 3 bases, with 8 bases spanning the gap. The V gene's germline CDR1 is ENHRY and CDR2 SYGVKD. CDR3 amino acids: CAISEEGGKNIQYF. The DNA for the CDR3 is TGTGCCATCAGTGAGGAGGGCGGCAAAAACATTCAGTACTTC.

This chain links TRBV12-3 or TRBV12-4 with TRBJ2-7; D is unclear. Trimming cost V 2 bases and J 3 bases, with 5 bases left between them. The CDR3 is 12 residues long. As DNA, the CDR3 is TGTGCCAGCAGTTTACACCGCTACGAGCAGTACGTC. Translating gives CASSLHRYEQYV.

The chain has TRBV7-7 and TRBJ2-3; D is unclear. Deletions cut 5 bases from V and 2 bases from J, with 17 bases between. The germline V gene encodes CDR1 SSHAT and CDR2 FNYEAQ (reference sequence). The CDR3 spans 16 residues. The CDR3 sequence is CASSPGPSRHTDTQYF. CDR3 coding DNA: TGTGCCAGCAGCCCTGGGCCTTCTCGCCACACAGATACGCAGTATTTT.

The table lists this clonotype with many counts. The rearrangement joins TRBV10-1 to TRBJ2-1; 13 bases line up with TRBD2. CDR3 length: 16 residues. With V trimmed by 6 bases and J by 5 bases, 7 bases remained unmatched. CDR1 is WNHNN, CDR2 SYGVQD, per germline (reference sequence). The CDR3 DNA reads as TGCGCCAGCAGCAGCGGACTAGCGGGGGCCAACAATGAGCAGTTCTTC. Translation: CASSSGLAGANNEQFF.

This clonotype occurred once. This rearrangement joins TRBV12-3 or TRBV12-4 to TRBJ2-1, with a weak D call TRBD2 (5 bases). Trimming cost V 3 bases and J 0 bases, with 12 bases left between them. The CDR3 contains 16 residues. The CDR3 nucleotides read TGTGCCAGCAGTTTCGGACTCCTAAGCTCCTACAATGAGCAGTTCTTC. Encoded protein: CASSFGLLSSYNEQFF.